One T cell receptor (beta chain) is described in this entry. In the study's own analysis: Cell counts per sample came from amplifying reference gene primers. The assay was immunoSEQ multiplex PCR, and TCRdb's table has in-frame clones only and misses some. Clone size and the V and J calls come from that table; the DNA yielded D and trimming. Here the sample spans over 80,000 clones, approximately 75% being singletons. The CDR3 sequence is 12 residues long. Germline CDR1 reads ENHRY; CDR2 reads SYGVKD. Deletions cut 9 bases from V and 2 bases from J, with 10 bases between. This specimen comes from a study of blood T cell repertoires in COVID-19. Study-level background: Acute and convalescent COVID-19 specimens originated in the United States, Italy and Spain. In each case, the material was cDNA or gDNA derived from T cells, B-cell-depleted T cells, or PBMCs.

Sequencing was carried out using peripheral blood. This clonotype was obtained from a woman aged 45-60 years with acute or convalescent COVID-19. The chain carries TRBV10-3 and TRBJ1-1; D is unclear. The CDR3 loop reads CAMRDSNTEAFF. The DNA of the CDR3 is TGTGCCATGCGGGATTCCAACACTGAAGCTTTCTTT.